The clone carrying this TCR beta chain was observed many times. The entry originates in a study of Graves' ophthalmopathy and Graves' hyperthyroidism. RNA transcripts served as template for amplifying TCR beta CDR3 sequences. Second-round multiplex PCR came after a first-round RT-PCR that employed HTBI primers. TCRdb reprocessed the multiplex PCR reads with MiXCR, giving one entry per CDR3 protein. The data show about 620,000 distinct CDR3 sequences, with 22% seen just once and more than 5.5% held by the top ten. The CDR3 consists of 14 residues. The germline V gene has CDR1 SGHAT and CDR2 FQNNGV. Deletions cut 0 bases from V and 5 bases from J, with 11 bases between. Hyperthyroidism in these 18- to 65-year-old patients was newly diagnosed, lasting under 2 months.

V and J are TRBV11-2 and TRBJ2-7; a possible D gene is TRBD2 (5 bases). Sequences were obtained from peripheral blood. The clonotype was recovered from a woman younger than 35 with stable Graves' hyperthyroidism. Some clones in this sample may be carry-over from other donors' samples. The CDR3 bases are TGTGCCAGCAGCTTAGAGCTGAGGGCCCACGAGCAGTACTTC. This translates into CASSLELRAHEQYF.